Sequencing of this TCR beta chain was carried out in a study of CD8 T cells in ankylosing spondylitis. Study conclusions and caveats: Matched synovial fluid from ankylosing spondylitis patients was reported to be enriched for disease-linked clones. A number of the motif variants had already been described in reactive arthritis synovial fluid and blood. A TCR beta motif made of several highly homologous variants seemed typical of ankylosing spondylitis blood. Disease-linked clones had a CD8+ phenotype and relatively low frequency in peripheral blood.

In regard to this clonotype: Its antigen is undetermined.

5'-RACE, quantitative and with molecular barcodes, yielded the TCR beta libraries. TCRdb itself ran the 5' RACE reads through MiXCR, one entry per CDR3 protein. The data show a few hundred thousand distinct CDR3 sequences, with about 16% seen just once and approximately 42% held by the top ten. The CDR3 is 15 residues long. J gave up 7 bases and V 8 bases, and 13 bases lay outside the gene matches. The chain joins TRBV12-3 or TRBV12-4 to TRBJ2-2; 7 bases agree with TRBD2. Input material: blood, either unsorted or a sorted T cell fraction (not recorded which). The TCR sequence derives from a male donor with ankylosing spondylitis. In nucleotides, the CDR3 is TGTGCCAGCTCGGCTGTGGCGGGAGCTCTCGGGGAGCTGTTTTTT. It is translated as CASSAVAGALGELFF.